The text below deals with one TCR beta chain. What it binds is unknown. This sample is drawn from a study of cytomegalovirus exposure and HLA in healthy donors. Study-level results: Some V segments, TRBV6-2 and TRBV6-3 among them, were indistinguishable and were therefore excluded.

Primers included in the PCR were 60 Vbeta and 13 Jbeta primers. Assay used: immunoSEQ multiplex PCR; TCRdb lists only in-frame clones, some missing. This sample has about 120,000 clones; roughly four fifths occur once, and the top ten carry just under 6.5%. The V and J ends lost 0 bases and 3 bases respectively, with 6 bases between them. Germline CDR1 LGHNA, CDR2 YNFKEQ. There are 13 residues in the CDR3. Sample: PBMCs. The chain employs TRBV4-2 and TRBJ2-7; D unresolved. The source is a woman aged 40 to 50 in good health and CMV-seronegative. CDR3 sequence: CASSQDFRYEQYF. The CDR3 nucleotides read TGTGCCAGCAGCCAAGACTTCCGCTACGAGCAGTACTTC.